This T cell receptor beta chain was recovered during a study of T cells expressing NK-cell markers. Reanalyzing the 5' RACE reads, TCRdb keeps one entry per CDR3 protein, without DNA. The repertoire table contains approximately 460,000 distinct CDR3 sequences. The CDR3 has 15 residues. Germline assignment: CDR1 LGHNA and CDR2 YSLEER. The chain carries TRBV4-3 and TRBJ2-3; TCRdb designates TRBD1, a call that cannot be tested without DNA. The sample comprised blood T cells: a sorted CD56 or NKG2C T cell subset, CD4+ or CD8+ T cells, or bulk PBMC T cells (not recorded which). This TCR was recovered from a woman aged 18 to 75 in good health. The CDR3 is CASSLGRLATDTQYF.